This is a list of T cell receptor beta chains from one sample in a study of T cell responses to AZD1222 COVID-19 vaccine. The protocol was immunoSEQ multiplex PCR, while the TCRdb copy is restricted to in-frame clones and leaves out a portion. The sample holds 100,000 to 120,000 clones; roughly 92% are singletons and the top ten take 2% to 2.5%. Source: peripheral blood, taken 28 days after the second AZD1222 dose. The receptors come from an adult who received the AZD1222 COVID-19 vaccine. Both conserved end residues are part of each CDR3. Fields, in order: V gene, J gene, clone size, D gene, CDR3 DNA, CDR3 protein. A D gene is named only where the DNA matches it firmly. Size is omitted from some rows. Given values are once, few, many or a class for expanded clones.

>TRBV6-2/TRBV6-3|TRBJ2-2|-|TRBD1
TGTGCCAGCAGTTACGGGACAGGGGGTTACACCGGGGAGCTGTTTTTT
CASSYGTGGYTGELFF
>TRBV7-2|TRBJ1-5|-|TRBD1
TGTGCCAGCAGCGCGGACAGGGGCAATCAGCCCCAGCATTTT
CASSADRGNQPQHF
>TRBV13|TRBJ1-4|-|TRBD1
TGTGCCAGCAGCTTGCAGGGGGAGAAACTGTTTTTT
CASSLQGEKLFF
>TRBV7-7|TRBJ2-7|-|-
TGTGCTAGCAGCGCCGGAATGGGGACCTCCTACGAGCAGTACTTC
CASSAGMGTSYEQYF
>TRBV6-5|TRBJ1-2|-|-
TGTGCCAGCTCGCAGGCCGATGGCTACACCTTC
CASSQADGYTF
>TRBV4-1|TRBJ1-3|-|-
TGCGCCAGCAGCCAAGATCGGGCCGTCTCTGGAAACACCATATATTTT
CASSQDRAVSGNTIYF
>TRBV3-1/TRBV3-2|TRBJ2-1|-|TRBD2
TGTGCCAGCAGCCGAGGGACTACAAATGAGCAGTTCTTC
CASSRGTTNEQFF
>TRBV7-3|TRBJ2-1|few|-
TGTGCCAGCAGCTTAGGCCTTTACAATGAGCAGTTCTTC
CASSLGLYNEQFF
>TRBV14|TRBJ2-1|-|-
TGTGCCAGCAGCCAAGATGGAGCTTACAATGAGCAGTTCTTC
CASSQDGAYNEQFF
>TRBV10-3|TRBJ1-1|-|-
TGTGCCATCAGTGACGGACAGAGGAGGGTTGAAGCTTTCTTT
CAISDGQRRVEAFF
>TRBV30|TRBJ1-1|-|-
TGTGCCTGGGGTGGTTCTCGGCAGGGTAGTAGTAACACTGAAGCTTTCTTT
CAWGGSRQGSSNTEAFF
>TRBV3-1/TRBV3-2|TRBJ2-2|few|TRBD1
TGTGCCAGCAGCTTACAGGGGCCCGGGGAGCTGTTTTTT
CASSLQGPGELFF
>TRBV7-2|TRBJ2-5|-|-
TGTGCCAGCAGCTTAGGGCACCAAGAGACCCAGTACTTC
CASSLGHQETQYF
>TRBV5-1|TRBJ1-5|-|-
TGCGCCAGCAGCTTGGACGGGGAATTCGGCCAGCCCCAGCATTTT
CASSLDGEFGQPQHF
>TRBV4-3|TRBJ2-7|-|-
TGCGCCAGCAGCCTAGCCGTGGGGGAAGGGTACGAGCAGTACTTC
CASSLAVGEGYEQYF
>TRBV29-1|TRBJ1-2|-|-
TGCAGCGTTGAAGGGCAGGGGTCCTTC
CSVEGQGSF
>TRBV24-1|TRBJ2-7|-|-
TGTGCCACCAGTGACCCGAGGAGTTCCTACGAGCAGTACTTC
CATSDPRSSYEQYF
>TRBV6-2/TRBV6-3|TRBJ2-1|-|-
TGTGCCAGCAGTTACTCAGATGAGCAGTTCTTC
CASSYSDEQFF
>TRBV6-5|TRBJ2-1|-|TRBD2
TGTGCCAGCAGTTACTTACTAGCGGGGAATGAGCAGTTCTTC
CASSYLLAGNEQFF
>TRBV5-1|TRBJ2-2|-|-
TGCGCCAGCAGCGCAGAGGGGATGAACACCGGGGAGCTGTTTTTT
CASSAEGMNTGELFF
>TRBV7-2|TRBJ1-2|-|-
TGTGCCAGCAGCTTAAACAGGGACTATGGCTACACCTTC
CASSLNRDYGYTF